This record covers a single T cell receptor (beta chain). V shed 3 bases and J 4 bases; nucleotides not matched to a gene: 4. The CDR3 consists of 14 residues. CDR1 MGHRA and CDR2 YSYEKL come from the germline V gene. This record comes from a study of T cell changes during pregnancy in multiple sclerosis. TCRdb's table, derived via immunoSEQ multiplex PCR, lists solely in-frame clones and lacks some. The repertoire includes under 40,000 clones, around 93% of them detected once, and 26% sits in the top ten. This sample comprised CD8+ T cells from peripheral blood mononuclear cells, obtained before pregnancy. The receptor was isolated from a female donor with multiple sclerosis, enrolled in a pregnancy study. The chain couples TRBV4-1 to TRBJ1-2; 8 bases match TRBD1. CDR3 in amino acids: CASSQQGAGYGYTF. The CDR3 DNA is TGCGCCAGCAGCCAGCAGGGGGCTGGCTATGGCTACACCTTC.